The source of this TCR beta chain is a study of T cell clonality in common variable immunodeficiency. Study results and caveats: Fewer deletions and N-nucleotide insertions were reportedly seen in common variable immunodeficiency TCR beta sequences.

This clone has at least ten counts. What it binds is unknown. The CDR3 end lies 3 residues beyond the end of the read and is filled in from the germline J gene. Germline loops: CDR1 KGHSH, CDR2 LQKENI. The CDR3 length is 13 residues. V was clipped by 0 bases and J by 5 bases, with 5 bases between them. The repertoire was sequenced with immunoSEQ multiplex PCR; TCRdb's copy has only in-frame clones and lacks some. Listed for the sample are approximately 57,000 clones, none seen a single time. The sequencing input was peripheral blood mononuclear cells. This receptor was taken from a person aged 18 to 75 in good health. This chain connects TRBV18 to TRBJ2-1, with D unclear. The CDR3 loop is CASSPPEDNEQFF. The DNA read from the CDR3 is TGTGCCAGCTCACCACCCGAGGACAATGAG.